This T cell receptor (beta chain) appears in the sequencing data of a study of blood T cell repertoires in COVID-19. For the study at large: Sites in the United States, Italy and Spain provided acute and convalescent COVID-19 samples.

Per germline, CDR1 MNHEY and CDR2 SVGAGI. With 2 bases removed from V and 2 bases from J, the gap between germline ends came to 9 bases. CDR3 length: 14 residues. As processed by the authors: Estimated nucleated cell counts came from reference gene primer amplification. The protocol was immunoSEQ multiplex PCR, while the TCRdb copy is restricted to in-frame clones and leaves out a portion. The V and J calls and the clone size are those of that table, but D and trimming were determined from the DNA. Of approximately 530,000 clones in the sample, 85% to 90% were seen once. The chain has TRBV6-5 and TRBJ1-2; D remains ambiguous. The source is a woman in her forties or fifties with COVID-19, enrolled during active disease. The specimen sequenced was peripheral blood. CDR3 bases: TGTGCCAGCAGTTACGGTACATTAAACTATGGCTACACCTTC. This gives the protein CASSYGTLNYGYTF.